The clone carrying this T cell receptor beta chain was found many times. Antigen: not known. Treatment was busulfan-fludarabine conditioning, a marrow graft, and cyclophosphamide on days +3 and +4. The data originate from a study of T cells after posttransplantation cyclophosphamide. Study observations and caveats: Recipient CMV seropositivity and CMV reactivation strongly tracked TRB clonality.

The CDR3 contains 12 residues. Trimming cost V 3 bases and J 7 bases, with 9 bases left between them. TCRdb's table, derived via immunoSEQ multiplex PCR, lists solely in-frame clones and lacks some. In total the sample includes around 1,800 clones, none of them seen once. The sample here was PBMCs, taken more than 32 days after allogeneic stem cell transplant with posttransplant cyclophosphamide. The chain carries TRBV12-3 or TRBV12-4 and TRBJ1-1, with D possibly matching TRBD1 (6 bases). The source of this sequence is a female patient between 55 and 75 years old who received an allogeneic stem cell transplant from a related donor and was CMV-positive. The graft donor may have contributed some T cells. This CDR3 reads CASSFSRGEAFF. In nucleotides, the CDR3 is TGTGCCAGCAGTTTTAGCAGGGGTGAAGCTTTCTTT.